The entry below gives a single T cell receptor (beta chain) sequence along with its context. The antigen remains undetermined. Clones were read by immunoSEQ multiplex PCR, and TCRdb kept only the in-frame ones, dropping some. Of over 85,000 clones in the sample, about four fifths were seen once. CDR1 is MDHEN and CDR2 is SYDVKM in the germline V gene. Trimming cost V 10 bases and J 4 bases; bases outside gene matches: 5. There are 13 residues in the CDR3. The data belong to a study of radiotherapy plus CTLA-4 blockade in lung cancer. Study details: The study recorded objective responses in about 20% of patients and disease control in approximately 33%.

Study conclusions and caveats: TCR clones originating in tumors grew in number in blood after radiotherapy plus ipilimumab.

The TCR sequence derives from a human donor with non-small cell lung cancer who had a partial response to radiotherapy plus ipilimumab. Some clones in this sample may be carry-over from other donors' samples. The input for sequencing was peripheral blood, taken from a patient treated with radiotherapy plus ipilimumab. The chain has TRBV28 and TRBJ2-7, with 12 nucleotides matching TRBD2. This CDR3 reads CATRTSGIYEQYF. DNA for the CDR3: TGTGCCACCCGGACTAGCGGGATATACGAGCAGTACTTC. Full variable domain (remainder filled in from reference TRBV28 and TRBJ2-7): DVKVTQSSRYLVKRTGEKVFLECVQDMDHENMFWYRQDPGLGLRLIYFSYDVKMKEKGDIPEGYSVSREKKERFSLILESASTNQTSMYLCATRTSGIYEQYFGPGTRLTVT.